Below, 23 T cell receptor beta chains from the same sample are listed, as sequenced in a study of T cells in Graves' hyperthyroidism and ophthalmopathy. The CDR3 regions of TCR beta were amplified from RNA transcripts. When the TCR CDR3 underwent first-round RT-PCR, the HTBI primer set was used. In TCRdb, the multiplex PCR reads were re-called with MiXCR into one record per CDR3 protein. The repertoire consists of under 400,000 distinct CDR3 sequences, with 21% occurring once and the leading ten covering about 50%. The sequenced sample consisted of blood. These receptors came from a woman in her forties or fifties with Graves' hyperthyroidism.

The table lists this clonotype with many counts. J is TRBJ2-7 and V is TRBV11-2, with TRBD1 matching 7 bases. The germline V gene has CDR1 SGHAT and CDR2 FQNNGV. CDR3 length: 15 residues. V lost 4 bases to trimming and J lost 2 bases; unmatched junction nucleotides: 8. Here the CDR3 DNA reads TGTGCCAGCAGCTGGGGGATTGGGACAGCCTACGAGCAGTACTTC. Amino acid sequence: CASSWGIGTAYEQYF.

A remark on this clonotype: Since a much larger clone is just one base distant, this may be a read error. The chain has TRBV2 and TRBJ2-2; D is possibly TRBD1 or TRBD2 (6 bases each). Germline lookup yields CDR1 SNHLY and CDR2 FYNNEI. The length of the CDR3 is 16 residues. In DNA form, the CDR3 reads TGTGCCGGCGCACCTAGGGGGACAATGGGCACCGGGGGGCTGTTTTTT. Protein: CAGAPRGTMGTGGLFF. The full variable domain, its missing parts supplied by reference TRBV2 and TRBJ2-2, is EPEVTQTPSHQVTQMGQEVILRCVPISNHLYFYWYRQILGQKVEFLVSFYNNEISEKSEIFDDQFSVERPDGSNFTLKIRSTKLEDSAMYFCAGAPRGTMGTGGLFFGEGSRLTVL.

In this sample, this clonotype turned up a few times. The V and J genes are TRBV29-1 and TRBJ1-2; D possibly corresponds to TRBD1 (6 bases). The CDR3 extends over 12 amino acids. Looked up from germline, CDR1 is SQVTM and CDR2 is ANQGSEA. V lost 7 bases and J 7 bases, leaving 16 bases between the germline ends. CDR3 amino acids: CSADRMEGGYTF. The CDR3 nucleotides read TGCAGCGCTGACAGGATGGAGGGTGGCTACACCTTC.

This clonotype was found many times. This rearrangement joins TRBV5-5 to TRBJ1-1; tentatively, D is TRBD1 (5 bases). Germline V CDR1 and CDR2: SGHKS, YYEKEE (reference sequence). The V end was cut by 4 bases, the J end by 0 bases, with 10 bases between. This CDR3 region has 14 residues. CDR3: CASSVTDMNTEAFF. Written as DNA, the CDR3 is TGTGCCAGCAGCGTGACAGACATGAACACTGAAGCTTTCTTT.

The rearrangement uses TRBV7-2 and TRBJ2-1; 12 bases fit TRBD2. The CDR3 is 15 residues long. J gave up 6 bases and V 6 bases, and 6 bases lay outside the gene matches. Looked up from germline, CDR1 is SGHTA and CDR2 is FQGNSA. This CDR3 is CASSRLAGAINEQFF. DNA of the CDR3: TGTGCCAGCAGTCGACTAGCGGGAGCAATCAATGAGCAGTTCTTC. Filled out from reference TRBV7-2 and TRBJ2-1, the complete variable domain reads GAGVSQSPSNKVTEKGKDVELRCDPISGHTALYWYRQSLGQGLEFLIYFQGNSAPDKSGLPSDRFSAERTGGSVSTLTIQRTQQEDSAVYLCASSRLAGAINEQFFGPGTRLTVL.

Concerning this clonotype: This may be a read error, as it is one base from a much larger clone. This chain connects TRBV12-3 or TRBV12-4 to TRBJ2-1; 7 nucleotides match TRBD2. CDR3 length equals 12 residues. The CDR3 DNA reads as TGTGCCGGCAGTTTGGGACTACCTGAGCAGTTCTTC. Translation gives CAGSLGLPEQFF.

This clonotype has a handful of counts. The V gene is TRBV24-1, the J gene TRBJ2-1; tentative D call: TRBD1 (5 bases). The germline V and J ends were trimmed by 8 bases and 3 bases, with 7 bases remaining between them. Looked up from germline, CDR1 is KGHDR and CDR2 is SFDVKD. The CDR3 totals 12 residues. CDR3 nucleotide sequence: TGTGCCACCAAAGGGGTCTACAATGAGCAGTTCTTC. Its protein product is CATKGVYNEQFF.

This clonotype showed up just a few times. The V gene is TRBV6-1, the J gene TRBJ2-7; D may be TRBD2 (6 bases). The CDR3 has 11 residues. Looked up from germline, CDR1 is MNHNS and CDR2 is SASEGT. V was cut by 6 bases and J by 7 bases, with 10 bases left in between. The CDR3, as DNA: TGTGCCAGCAGGGGGGAGGCGGAGCAGTACTTC. Translated: CASRGEAEQYF.

Remarks on this clonotype: A read error may be the cause here, since a much bigger clone is one base away. The rearrangement uses TRBV2 and TRBJ2-6; D might be TRBD1 (5 bases). Germline loops: CDR1 SNHLY, CDR2 FYNNEI. The CDR3 contains 13 residues. The CDR3 DNA reads as TGTGCCAGCAGTGACTCTGGGGCCAGCGTCCTGACTTTC. As protein: CASSDSGASVLTF.

This chain uses TRBV18 with TRBJ2-5; D is undetermined. V lost 3 bases and J 5 bases, leaving 7 bases between the germline ends. The CDR3 is made up of 12 amino acids. The V gene's germline CDR1 is KGHSH and CDR2 LQKENI. The CDR3 spells CASSPSRETQYF. CDR3 nucleotide sequence: TGTGCCAGCTCACCTAGTAGGGAGACCCAGTACTTC.

This clonotype was recorded many times. The chain has TRBV5-1 and TRBJ1-2; unclear D gene. V was trimmed by 0 bases and J by 4 bases, leaving 10 bases between them. Germline CDR1 and CDR2: SGHRS and YFSETQ. The CDR3 totals 14 residues. CDR3 bases: TGCGCCAGCAGCTTGGAAGGGCCGGGCTATGGCTACACCTTC. Amino acid sequence: CASSLEGPGYGYTF.

This clonotype was detected many times. This chain links TRBV20-1 with TRBJ2-7, with 10 bases that match TRBD1. Unmatched junction bases numbered 5, after V lost 0 bases and J lost 6 bases. Looked up from germline, CDR1 is DFQATT and CDR2 is SNEGSKA (reference sequence). The CDR3 has 14 residues. This chain's CDR3 is CSARDWDRGPEQYF. The CDR3 DNA reads as TGCAGTGCTAGAGATTGGGACAGGGGCCCCGAGCAGTACTTC.

Worth noting for this clonotype: Just one base apart from a much larger clone, this may be a read error. The chain has TRBV12-3 or TRBV12-4 and TRBJ2-7, with TRBD1 matching 8 bases. The CDR3 has 13 residues. Trimming cost V 6 bases and J 6 bases; bases outside gene matches: 7. Here the CDR3 reads CASRPRTGSEQYF. The CDR3 DNA reads TGTGCCAGCAGACCCCGGACAGGGAGCGAGCAGTACTTC.

The genes are TRBV19 and TRBJ2-3; perhaps TRBD2 as D (6 bases). The length of the CDR3 is 13 residues. The germline V gene has CDR1 LNHDA and CDR2 SQIVND (reference sequence). Trimming left V 6 bases short and J 4 bases short, with 11 bases between. DNA for the CDR3: TGTGCCAGTAGGGGTGGGGAGGCAGATACGCAGTATTTT. It specifies CASRGGEADTQYF. Full variable domain (remainder filled in from reference TRBV19 and TRBJ2-3): DGGITQSPKYLFRKEGQNVTLSCEQNLNHDAMYWYRQDPGQGLRLIYYSQIVNDFQKGDIAEGYSVSREKKESFPLTVTSAQKNPTAFYLCASRGGEADTQYFGPGTRLTVL.

This clonotype was seen repeatedly, ten times or more. This rearrangement joins TRBV30 to TRBJ1-1; 7 nucleotides match TRBD1. CDR1 is GTSNPN and CDR2 is SVGIG in the germline V gene (reference sequence). The CDR3 consists of 16 residues. V was clipped by 3 bases and J by 4 bases; unmatched bases: 14. The CDR3 protein is CAWSGGQKEGTTEAFF. The DNA of the CDR3 is TGTGCCTGGAGCGGGGGACAGAAAGAAGGGACCACTGAAGCTTTCTTT.

The chain combines TRBV6-6 with TRBJ2-3; D uncertain. In germline, CDR1 is MNHNY, CDR2 SVGAGI (reference sequence). The CDR3 loop spans 13 amino acids. V gave up 1 base and J gave up 2 bases, with 4 bases separating them. CDR3 residues: CASSYWLTDTQYF. CDR3 in DNA: TGTGCCAGCAGTTACTGGCTCACAGATACGCAGTATTTT.

This clonotype came up many times. J is TRBJ1-2 and V is TRBV5-1; D might be TRBD1 (6 bases). Germline CDR1 reads SGHRS; CDR2 reads YFSETQ. The CDR3 is made up of 14 amino acids. Trimming cost V 0 bases and J 4 bases, with 10 bases left between them. This CDR3 is CASSLEGDIYGYTF. DNA for the CDR3: TGCGCCAGCAGCTTGGAGGGGGACATCTATGGCTACACCTTC.

This clonotype was counted many times. V gene TRBV2 combines with J gene TRBJ1-2; TRBD1 might be the D (6 bases). The CDR3 is made up of 11 amino acids. Germline loops: CDR1 SNHLY, CDR2 FYNNEI. Between the trimmed V and J ends, which lost 6 bases and 8 bases, there was a span of 10 bases. The CDR3: CASSHRAGYTF. The CDR3 DNA is TGTGCCAGCAGCCACAGGGCCGGCTACACCTTC. The whole variable domain, filled in from reference TRBV2 and TRBJ1-2, reads EPEVTQTPSHQVTQMGQEVILRCVPISNHLYFYWYRQILGQKVEFLVSFYNNEISEKSEIFDDQFSVERPDGSNFTLKIRSTKLEDSAMYFCASSHRAGYTFGSGTRLTVV.

This clonotype came up many times. The V and J genes are TRBV28 and TRBJ2-5; TRBD2 matches at 9 bases. The CDR3 covers 15 residues. Germline V CDR1 and CDR2: MDHEN, SYDVKM. J lost 5 bases, V lost 3 bases, and 7 bases had no gene match. The CDR3 nucleotides are TGTGCCAGCAGTTTTAGCGGGAGTAAAACTGAGACCCAGTACTTC. This sequence encodes CASSFSGSKTETQYF.

This clonotype has a handful of counts. The chain is built from TRBV19 and TRBJ2-1; 9 nucleotides align to TRBD1. The CDR3 has 15 residues. CDR1 is LNHDA and CDR2 is SQIVND in the germline V gene (reference sequence). V was pared by 6 bases and J by 7 bases, with 10 bases of the junction left unmatched. The CDR3 loop reads CASRPRGTGKNEQFF. The CDR3 nucleotides are TGTGCCAGTAGGCCACGCGGGACAGGGAAAAATGAGCAGTTCTTC.

This clonotype was counted between two and nine times. This chain connects TRBV18 to TRBJ1-2; a possible D gene is TRBD1 (6 bases). The CDR3 consists of 16 residues. Germline V gene lookup returns CDR1 KGHSH and CDR2 LQKENI. Trimming left V 3 bases short and J 2 bases short, with 16 bases between. For the CDR3, the DNA is TGTGCCAGCTCACCTCCCGGGGGCAGGAAAAACTATGGCTACACCTTC. Translating it yields CASSPPGGRKNYGYTF.

The chain carries TRBV5-1 and TRBJ2-7; 8 nucleotides align to TRBD1. Germline V gene lookup returns CDR1 SGHRS and CDR2 YFSETQ. This CDR3 comprises 15 residues. J lost 9 bases, V lost 4 bases, and 15 bases had no gene match. This CDR3 reads CASSNRGTGVQGQYF. CDR3 nucleotide sequence: TGCGCCAGCAGCAACCGCGGGACAGGCGTACAAGGGCAGTACTTC.

This clonotype was picked up many times. V and J are TRBV11-2 and TRBJ2-2; D possibly corresponds to TRBD2 (6 bases). CDR1 is SGHAT, CDR2 FQNNGV, per germline. The V end lost 4 bases, the J end lost 2 bases, and 11 bases lay between the germline ends. The CDR3 extends over 15 amino acids. The CDR3 DNA follows: TGTGCCAGCAGCTCCGGGACTCTCAACACCGGGGAGCTGTTTTTT. Its translation: CASSSGTLNTGELFF.